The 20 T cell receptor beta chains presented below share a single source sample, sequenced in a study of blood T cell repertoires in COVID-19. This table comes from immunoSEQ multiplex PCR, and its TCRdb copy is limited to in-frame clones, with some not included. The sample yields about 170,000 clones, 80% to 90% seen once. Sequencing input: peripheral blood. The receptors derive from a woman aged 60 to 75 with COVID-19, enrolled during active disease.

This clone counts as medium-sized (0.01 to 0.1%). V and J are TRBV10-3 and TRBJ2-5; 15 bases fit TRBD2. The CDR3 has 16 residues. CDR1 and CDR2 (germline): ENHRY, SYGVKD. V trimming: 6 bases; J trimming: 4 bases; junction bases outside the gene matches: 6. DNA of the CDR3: TGTGCCATCAGACCGGGACTAGCGGGAGGTGGAGAGACCCAGTACTTC. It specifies CAIRPGLAGGGETQYF.

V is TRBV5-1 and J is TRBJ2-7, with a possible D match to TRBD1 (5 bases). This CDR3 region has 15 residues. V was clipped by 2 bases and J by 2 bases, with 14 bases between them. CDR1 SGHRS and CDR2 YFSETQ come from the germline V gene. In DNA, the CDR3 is TGCGCCAGCAGCTTAGGGGCAGGGTCCCCCTACGAGCAGTACTTC. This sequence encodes CASSLGAGSPYEQYF.

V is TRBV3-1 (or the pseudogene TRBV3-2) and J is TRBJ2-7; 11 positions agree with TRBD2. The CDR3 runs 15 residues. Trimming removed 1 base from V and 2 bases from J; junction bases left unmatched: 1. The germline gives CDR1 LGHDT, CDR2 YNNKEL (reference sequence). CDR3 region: CASSQGLAGTYEQYF. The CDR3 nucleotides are TGTGCCAGCAGCCAAGGACTAGCGGGAACCTACGAGCAGTACTTC.

CDR3 in amino acids: CASSRGLSSDTQYF. For the CDR3, the DNA is TGCGCCAGCAGCCGGGGACTCTCCTCAGATACGCAGTATTTT. This chain connects TRBV4-1 to TRBJ2-3; tentative D call: TRBD2 (6 bases). The length of the CDR3 is 14 residues. Germline CDR1 MGHRA, CDR2 YSYEKL. The germline V and J ends were trimmed by 4 bases and 4 bases, with 12 bases remaining between them.

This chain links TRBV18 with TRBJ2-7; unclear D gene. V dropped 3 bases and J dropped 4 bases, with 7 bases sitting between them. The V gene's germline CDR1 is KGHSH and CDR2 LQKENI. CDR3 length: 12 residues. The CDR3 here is CASSPSPYEQYF. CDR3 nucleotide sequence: TGTGCCAGCTCACCCTCCCCTTACGAGCAGTACTTC.

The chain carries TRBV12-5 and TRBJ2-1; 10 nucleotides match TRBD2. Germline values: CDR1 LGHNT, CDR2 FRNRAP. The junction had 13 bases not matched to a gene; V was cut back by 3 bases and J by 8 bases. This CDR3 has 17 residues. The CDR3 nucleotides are TGTGCTAGTGGTTTCACATTATCGGGACTAGCGAATCATGAGCAGTTCTTC. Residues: CASGFTLSGLANHEQFF.

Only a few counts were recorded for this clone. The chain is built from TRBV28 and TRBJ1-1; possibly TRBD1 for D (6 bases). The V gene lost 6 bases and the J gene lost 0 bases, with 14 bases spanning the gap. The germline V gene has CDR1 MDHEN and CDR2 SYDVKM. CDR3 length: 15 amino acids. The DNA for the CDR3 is TGTGCCAGCAGACGGGCCGGGACATTGAACACTGAAGCTTTCTTT. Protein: CASRRAGTLNTEAFF.

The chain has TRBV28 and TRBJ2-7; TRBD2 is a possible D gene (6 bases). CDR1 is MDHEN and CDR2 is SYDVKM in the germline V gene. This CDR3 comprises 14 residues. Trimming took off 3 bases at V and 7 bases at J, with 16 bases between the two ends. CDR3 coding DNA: TGTGCCAGCAGTTTGACGCGGGAAGGCGGGGAGCAGTACTTC. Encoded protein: CASSLTREGGEQYF.

CDR3 loop: CAWDRGYTGELFF. The CDR3 bases are TGTGCCTGGGACAGGGGGTACACCGGGGAGCTGTTTTTT. This chain connects TRBV30 to TRBJ2-2, with TRBD1 matching over 9 bases. V lost 5 bases to trimming and J lost 3 bases; unmatched junction nucleotides: 1. The CDR3 length is 13 residues. Germline-derived CDR1 and CDR2 are GTSNPN and SVGIG (reference sequence).

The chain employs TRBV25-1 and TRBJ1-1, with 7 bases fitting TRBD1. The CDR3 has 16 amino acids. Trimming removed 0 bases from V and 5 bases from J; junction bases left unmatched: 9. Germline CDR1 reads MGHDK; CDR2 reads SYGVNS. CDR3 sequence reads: CASSEYARQGETEAFF. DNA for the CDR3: TGTGCCAGCAGTGAATATGCCCGACAGGGTGAGACTGAAGCTTTCTTT.

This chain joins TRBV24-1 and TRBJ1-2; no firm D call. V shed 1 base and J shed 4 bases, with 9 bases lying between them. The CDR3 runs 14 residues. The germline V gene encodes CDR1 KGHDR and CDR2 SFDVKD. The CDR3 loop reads CATSDFGVPYGYTF. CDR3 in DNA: TGTGCCACCAGTGATTTCGGGGTCCCCTATGGCTACACCTTC.

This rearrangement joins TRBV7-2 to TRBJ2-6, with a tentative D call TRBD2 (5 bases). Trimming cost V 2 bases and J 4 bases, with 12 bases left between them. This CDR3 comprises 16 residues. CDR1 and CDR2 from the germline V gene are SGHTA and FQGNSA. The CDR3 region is CASSLSSGSGANVLTF. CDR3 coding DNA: TGTGCCAGCAGCTTAAGTTCGGGGTCCGGGGCCAACGTCCTGACTTTC.

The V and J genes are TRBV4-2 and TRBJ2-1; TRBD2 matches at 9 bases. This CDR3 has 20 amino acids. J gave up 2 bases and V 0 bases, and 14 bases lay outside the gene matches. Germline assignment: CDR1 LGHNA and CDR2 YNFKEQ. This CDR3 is CASSQDLLATSGSTYNEQFF. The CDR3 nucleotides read TGTGCCAGCAGCCAAGACCTCCTGGCGACTAGCGGTTCAACCTACAATGAGCAGTTCTTC.

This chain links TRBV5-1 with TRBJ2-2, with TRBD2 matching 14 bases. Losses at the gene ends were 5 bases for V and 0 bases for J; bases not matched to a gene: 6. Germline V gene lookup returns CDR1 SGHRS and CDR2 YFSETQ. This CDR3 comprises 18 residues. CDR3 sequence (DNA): TGCGCCAGCAGTCGCGGGACTAGCGGGAGATCGAACACCGGGGAGCTGTTTTTT. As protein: CASSRGTSGRSNTGELFF.

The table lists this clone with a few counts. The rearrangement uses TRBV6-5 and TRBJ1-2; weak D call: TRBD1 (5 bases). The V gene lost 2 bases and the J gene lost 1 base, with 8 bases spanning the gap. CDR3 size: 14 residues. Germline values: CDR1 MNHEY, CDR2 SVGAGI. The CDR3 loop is CASSYPGLNYGYTF. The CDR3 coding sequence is TGTGCCAGCAGTTACCCGGGACTTAACTATGGCTACACCTTC.

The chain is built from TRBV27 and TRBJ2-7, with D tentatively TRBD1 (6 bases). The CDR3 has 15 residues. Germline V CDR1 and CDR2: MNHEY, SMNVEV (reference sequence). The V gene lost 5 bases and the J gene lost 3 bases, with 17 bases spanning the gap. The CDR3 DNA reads TGTGCCAGCAGTCTACAGGGAAACTCTCGCTACGAGCAGTACTTC. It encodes CASSLQGNSRYEQYF.

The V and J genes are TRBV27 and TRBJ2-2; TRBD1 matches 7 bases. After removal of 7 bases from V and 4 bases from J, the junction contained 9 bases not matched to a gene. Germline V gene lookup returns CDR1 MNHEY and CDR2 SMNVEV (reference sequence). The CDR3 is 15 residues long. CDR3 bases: TGTGCCAGCAAACCCACATGGACAGGCACCGGGGAGCTGTTTTTT. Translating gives CASKPTWTGTGELFF.

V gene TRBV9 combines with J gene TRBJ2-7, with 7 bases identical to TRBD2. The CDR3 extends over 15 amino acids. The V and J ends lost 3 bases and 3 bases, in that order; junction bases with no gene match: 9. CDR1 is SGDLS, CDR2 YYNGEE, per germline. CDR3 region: CASSGPGTGGYEQYF. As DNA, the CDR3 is TGTGCCAGCAGCGGACCCGGGACGGGAGGCTACGAGCAGTACTTC.

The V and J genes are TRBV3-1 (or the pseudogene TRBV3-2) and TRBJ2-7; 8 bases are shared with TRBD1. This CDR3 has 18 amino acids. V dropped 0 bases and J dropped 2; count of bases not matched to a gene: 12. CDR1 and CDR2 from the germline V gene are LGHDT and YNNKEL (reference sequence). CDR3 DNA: TGTGCCAGCAGCCAAGATCGTCGGGACAGGCTACTTACCTACGAGCAGTACTTC. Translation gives CASSQDRRDRLLTYEQYF.

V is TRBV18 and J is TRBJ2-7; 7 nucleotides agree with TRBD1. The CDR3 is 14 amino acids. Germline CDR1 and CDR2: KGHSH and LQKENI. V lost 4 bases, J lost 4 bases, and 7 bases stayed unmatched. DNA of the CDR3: TGTGCCAGCTCACATCAACAGGGGAGTTACGAGCAGTACTTC. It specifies CASSHQQGSYEQYF.